This T cell receptor (beta chain) is drawn from a study of identical twins' blood T cells. V trimming: 7 bases; J trimming: 4 bases; junction bases outside the gene matches: 8. Germline V gene sequence: CDR1 SNHLY, CDR2 FYNNEI. This CDR3 contains 15 residues. General observations from the study: Twin repertoire similarity may partly reflect shared environment. Shared CDR3 clonotype counts between two donors mainly tracked the product of their cloneset sizes, twins included. Even for out-of-frame TCRbeta, twins reportedly shared V gene usage much more than unrelated donors.

This clonotype has at least ten counts. Its specificity is not known. TCR cDNA libraries were made from RNA using a previously described, modified protocol. TCRdb analysed the 5' RACE reads with MiXCR anew, one entry per CDR3 protein. The sample lists about 370,000 distinct CDR3 sequences; more than 25% were seen once. Material: PBMCs. This rearrangement joins TRBV2 to TRBJ2-5; 11 bases map to TRBD2. This clonotype was obtained from a woman aged 18 to 55 in good health. CDR3: CASNMNGLAGETQYF. The CDR3 nucleotides are TGTGCCAGCAATATGAACGGACTAGCGGGAGAGACCCAGTACTTC.